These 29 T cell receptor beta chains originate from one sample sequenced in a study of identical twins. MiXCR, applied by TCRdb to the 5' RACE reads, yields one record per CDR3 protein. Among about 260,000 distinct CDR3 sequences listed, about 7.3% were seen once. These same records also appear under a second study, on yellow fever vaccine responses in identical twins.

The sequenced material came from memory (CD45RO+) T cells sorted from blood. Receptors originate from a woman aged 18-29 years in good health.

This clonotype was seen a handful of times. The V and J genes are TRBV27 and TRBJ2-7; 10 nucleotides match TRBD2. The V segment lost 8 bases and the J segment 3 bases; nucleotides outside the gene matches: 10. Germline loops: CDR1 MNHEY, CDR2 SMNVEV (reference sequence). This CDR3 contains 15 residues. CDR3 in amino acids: CASQKGAGGLYEQYV. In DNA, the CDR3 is TGTGCCAGCCAAAAAGGAGCGGGGGGGCTCTACGAGCAGTACGTC.

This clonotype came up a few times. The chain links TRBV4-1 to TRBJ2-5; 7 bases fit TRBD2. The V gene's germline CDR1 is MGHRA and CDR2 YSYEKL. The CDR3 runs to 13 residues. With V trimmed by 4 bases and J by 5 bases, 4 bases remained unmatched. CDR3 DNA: TGCGCCAGCAGCCCCCGGGACTATGAGACCCAGTACTTC. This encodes CASSPRDYETQYF.

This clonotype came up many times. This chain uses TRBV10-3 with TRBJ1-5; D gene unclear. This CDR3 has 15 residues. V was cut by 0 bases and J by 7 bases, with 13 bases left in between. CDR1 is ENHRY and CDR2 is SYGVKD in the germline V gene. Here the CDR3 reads CAISESDSGGQPQHF. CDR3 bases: TGTGCCATCAGTGAGTCGGATTCGGGAGGACAGCCCCAGCATTTT.

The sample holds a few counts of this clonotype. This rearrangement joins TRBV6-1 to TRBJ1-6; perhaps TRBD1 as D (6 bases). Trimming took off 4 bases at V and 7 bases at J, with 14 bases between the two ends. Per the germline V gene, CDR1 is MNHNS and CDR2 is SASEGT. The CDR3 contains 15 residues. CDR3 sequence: CASSAYRAGNSPLHF. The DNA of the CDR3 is TGTGCCAGCAGTGCTTACAGGGCCGGGAATTCACCCCTCCACTTT.

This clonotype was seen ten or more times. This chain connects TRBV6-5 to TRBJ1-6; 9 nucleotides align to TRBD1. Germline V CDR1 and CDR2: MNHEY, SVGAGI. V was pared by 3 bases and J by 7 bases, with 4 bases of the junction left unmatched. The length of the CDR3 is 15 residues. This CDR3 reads CASSYSGQGNSPLHF. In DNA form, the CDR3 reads TGTGCCAGCAGTTATTCGGGACAGGGAAATTCACCCCTCCACTTT.

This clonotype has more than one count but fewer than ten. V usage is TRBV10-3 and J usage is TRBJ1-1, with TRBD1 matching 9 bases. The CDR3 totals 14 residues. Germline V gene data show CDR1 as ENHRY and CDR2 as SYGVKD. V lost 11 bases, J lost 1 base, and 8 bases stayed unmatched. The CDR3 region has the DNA TGTGCCCTACGGACAGGGGCTCAGAACACTGAAGCTTTCTTT. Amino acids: CALRTGAQNTEAFF.

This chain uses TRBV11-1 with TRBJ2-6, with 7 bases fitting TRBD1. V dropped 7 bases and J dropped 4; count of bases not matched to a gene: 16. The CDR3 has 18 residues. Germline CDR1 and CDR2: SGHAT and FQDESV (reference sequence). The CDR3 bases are TGTGCCAGCACCACATCGGGGACAGCCGGTTGGGGGGCCAACGTCCTGACTTTC. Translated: CASTTSGTAGWGANVLTF.

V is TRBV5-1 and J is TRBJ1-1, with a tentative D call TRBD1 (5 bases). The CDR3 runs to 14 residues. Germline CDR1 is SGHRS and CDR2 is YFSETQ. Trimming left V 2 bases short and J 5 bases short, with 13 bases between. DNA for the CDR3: TGCGCCAGCAGCTTAACAGGTTCGTCTACTGAAGCTTTCTTT. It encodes CASSLTGSSTEAFF.

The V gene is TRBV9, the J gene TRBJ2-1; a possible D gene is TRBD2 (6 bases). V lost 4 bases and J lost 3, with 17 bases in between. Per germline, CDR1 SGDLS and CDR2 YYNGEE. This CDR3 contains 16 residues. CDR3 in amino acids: CASSPGLLEGYNEQFF. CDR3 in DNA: TGTGCCAGCAGCCCCGGACTATTAGAGGGCTACAATGAGCAGTTCTTC.

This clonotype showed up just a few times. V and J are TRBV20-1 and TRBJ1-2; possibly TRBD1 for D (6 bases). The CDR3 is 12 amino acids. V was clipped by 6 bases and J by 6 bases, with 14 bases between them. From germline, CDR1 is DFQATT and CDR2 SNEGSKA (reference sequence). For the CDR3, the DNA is TGCAGTGCCGCGACAGGAGAGGATGGCTACACCTTC. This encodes CSAATGEDGYTF.

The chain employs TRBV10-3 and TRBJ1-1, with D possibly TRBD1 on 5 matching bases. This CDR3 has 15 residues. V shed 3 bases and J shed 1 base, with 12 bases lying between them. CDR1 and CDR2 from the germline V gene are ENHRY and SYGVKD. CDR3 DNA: TGTGCCATCAGTGAAAAGGGACTTACGAACACTGAAGCTTTCTTT. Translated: CAISEKGLTNTEAFF.

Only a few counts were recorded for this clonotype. In DNA, the CDR3 is TGTGCCAGCAAGGATAGCAATCAGCCCCAGCATTTT. Residues: CASKDSNQPQHF. The V and J genes are TRBV2 and TRBJ1-5; D is unresolved. The germline V gene encodes CDR1 SNHLY and CDR2 FYNNEI. Trimming shortened V by 7 bases and J by 0 bases, and 4 bases separated the two germline ends. The CDR3 has 12 amino acids.

Here the CDR3 reads CASSLTGALNEQFF. The CDR3 nucleotides are TGCGCCAGCAGCTTGACAGGTGCTCTGAATGAGCAGTTCTTC. The chain uses TRBV5-1 and TRBJ2-1, with TRBD1 as a possible D gene (5 bases). The CDR3 is 14 residues long. CDR1 is SGHRS and CDR2 is YFSETQ in the germline V gene. V was clipped by 1 base and J by 7 bases, with 12 bases between them. The full variable domain, rest sourced from reference TRBV5-1 and TRBJ2-1, is KAGVTQTPRYLIKTRGQQVTLSCSPISGHRSVSWYQQTPGQGLQFLFEYFSETQRNKGNFPGRFSGRQFSNSRSEMNVSTLELGDSALYLCASSLTGALNEQFFGPGTRLTVL.

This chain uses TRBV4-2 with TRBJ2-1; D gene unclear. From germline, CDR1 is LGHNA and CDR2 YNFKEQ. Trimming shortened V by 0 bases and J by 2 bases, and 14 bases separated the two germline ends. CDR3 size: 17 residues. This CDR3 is CASSQESVRAPYNEQFF. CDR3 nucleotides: TGTGCCAGCAGCCAAGAATCGGTCCGGGCCCCCTACAATGAGCAGTTCTTC.

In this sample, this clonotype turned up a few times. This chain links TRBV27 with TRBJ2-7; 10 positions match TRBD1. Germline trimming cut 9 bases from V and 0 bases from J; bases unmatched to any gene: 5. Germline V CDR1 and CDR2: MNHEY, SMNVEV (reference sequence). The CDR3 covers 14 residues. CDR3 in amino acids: CASSRTGGSYEQYV. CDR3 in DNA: TGTGCCAGTTCCAGGACAGGGGGCTCCTACGAGCAGTACGTC.

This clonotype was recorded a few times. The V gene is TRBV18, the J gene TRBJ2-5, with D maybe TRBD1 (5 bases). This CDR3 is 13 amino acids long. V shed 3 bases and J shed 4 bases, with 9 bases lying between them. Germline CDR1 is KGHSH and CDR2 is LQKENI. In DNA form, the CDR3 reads TGTGCCAGCTCACCGGGGCTATCAGAGACCCAGTACTTC. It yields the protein CASSPGLSETQYF.

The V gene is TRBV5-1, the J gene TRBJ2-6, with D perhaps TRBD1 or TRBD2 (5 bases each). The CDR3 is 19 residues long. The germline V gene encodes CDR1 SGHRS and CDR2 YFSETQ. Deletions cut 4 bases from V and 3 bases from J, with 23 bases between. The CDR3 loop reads CASSMRGPKNSIGANVLTF. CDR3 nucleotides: TGCGCCAGCAGCATGAGGGGACCTAAAAATAGCATTGGGGCCAACGTCCTGACTTTC.

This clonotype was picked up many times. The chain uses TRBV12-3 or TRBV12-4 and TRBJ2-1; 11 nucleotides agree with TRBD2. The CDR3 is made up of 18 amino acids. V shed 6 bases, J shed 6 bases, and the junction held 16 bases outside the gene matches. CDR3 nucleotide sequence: TGTGCCAGCAGCGCAGGCACTAGCGGGGGCCGTGCGATCAATGAGCAGTTCTTC. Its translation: CASSAGTSGGRAINEQFF.

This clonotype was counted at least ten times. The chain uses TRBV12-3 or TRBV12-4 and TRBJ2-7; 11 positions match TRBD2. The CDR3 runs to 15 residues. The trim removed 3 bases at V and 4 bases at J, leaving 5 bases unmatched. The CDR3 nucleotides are TGTGCCAGCAGTTTTTGGACTAGCGGGCAATACGAGCAGTACTTC. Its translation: CASSFWTSGQYEQYF.

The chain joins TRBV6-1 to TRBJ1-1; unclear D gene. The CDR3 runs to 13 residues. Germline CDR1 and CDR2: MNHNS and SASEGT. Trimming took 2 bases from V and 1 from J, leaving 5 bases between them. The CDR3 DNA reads TGTGCCAGCAGTGAATGGGAGAACACTGAAGCTTTCTTT. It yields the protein CASSEWENTEAFF.

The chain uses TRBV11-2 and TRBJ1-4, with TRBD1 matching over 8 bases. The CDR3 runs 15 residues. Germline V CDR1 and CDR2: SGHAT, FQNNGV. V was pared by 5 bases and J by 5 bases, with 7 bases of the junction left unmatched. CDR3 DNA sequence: TGTGCCAGCAGCGCGGGGGACAGGCTGAATGAAAAACTGTTTTTT. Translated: CASSAGDRLNEKLFF.

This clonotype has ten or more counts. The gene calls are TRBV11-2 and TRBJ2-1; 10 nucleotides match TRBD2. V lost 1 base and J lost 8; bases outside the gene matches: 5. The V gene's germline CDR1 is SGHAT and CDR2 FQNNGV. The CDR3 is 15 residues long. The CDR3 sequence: CASSLVASGSDEQFF. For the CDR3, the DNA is TGTGCCAGCAGCTTAGTCGCTAGCGGGAGCGATGAGCAGTTCTTC.

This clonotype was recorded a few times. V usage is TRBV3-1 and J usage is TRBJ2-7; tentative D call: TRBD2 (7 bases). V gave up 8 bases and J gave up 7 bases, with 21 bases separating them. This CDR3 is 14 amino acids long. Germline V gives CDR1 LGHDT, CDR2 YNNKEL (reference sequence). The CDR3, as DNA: TGTGCCAGCGGAATGACAGGCGGGGGAAGAGAGCAGTACTTC. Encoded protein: CASGMTGGGREQYF.

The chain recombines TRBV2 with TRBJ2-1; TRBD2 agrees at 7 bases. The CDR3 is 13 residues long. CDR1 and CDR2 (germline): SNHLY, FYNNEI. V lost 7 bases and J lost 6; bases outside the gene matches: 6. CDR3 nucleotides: TGTGCCAGCAAAGGGTGGGGGGGCAATGAGCAGTTCTTC. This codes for CASKGWGGNEQFF.

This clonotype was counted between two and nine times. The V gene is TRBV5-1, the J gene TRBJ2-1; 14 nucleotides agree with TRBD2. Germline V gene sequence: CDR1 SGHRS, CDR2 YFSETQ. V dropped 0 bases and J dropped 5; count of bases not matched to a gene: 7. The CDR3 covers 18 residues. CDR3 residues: CASSLVGLAGGIHNEQFF. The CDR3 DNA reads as TGCGCCAGCAGCTTGGTCGGACTAGCGGGAGGAATCCACAATGAGCAGTTCTTC.

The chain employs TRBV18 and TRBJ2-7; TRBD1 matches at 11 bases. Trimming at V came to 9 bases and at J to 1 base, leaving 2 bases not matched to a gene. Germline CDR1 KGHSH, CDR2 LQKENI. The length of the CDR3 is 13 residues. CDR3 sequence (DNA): TGTGCCAGTGGGACAGGGGGTTCCTACGAGCAGTACTTC. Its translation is CASGTGGSYEQYF.

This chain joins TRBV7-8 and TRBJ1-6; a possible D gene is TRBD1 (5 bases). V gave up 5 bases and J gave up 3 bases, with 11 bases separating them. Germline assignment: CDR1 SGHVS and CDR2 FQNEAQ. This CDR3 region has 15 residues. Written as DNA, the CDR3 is TGTGCCAGCAGCACTCAGGGTTACTATAATTCACCCCTCCACTTT. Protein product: CASSTQGYYNSPLHF.

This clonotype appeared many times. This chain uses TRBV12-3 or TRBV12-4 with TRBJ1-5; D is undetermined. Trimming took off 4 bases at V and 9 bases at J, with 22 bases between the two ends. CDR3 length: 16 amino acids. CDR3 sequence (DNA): TGTGCCAGCAGTTCCATTAAGGGAGGGCCTTTACGGCCCCAGCATTTT. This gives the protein CASSSIKGGPLRPQHF.

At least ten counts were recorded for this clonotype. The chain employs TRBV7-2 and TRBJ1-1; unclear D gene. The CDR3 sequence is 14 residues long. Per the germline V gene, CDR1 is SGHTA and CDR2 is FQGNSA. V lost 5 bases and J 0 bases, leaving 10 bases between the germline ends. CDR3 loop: CASSIKQMNTEAFF. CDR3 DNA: TGTGCCAGCAGCATCAAACAGATGAACACTGAAGCTTTCTTT.